These T cell receptor beta chains were read from a single sample in a study of control samples from healthy donors and cancer patients. Repertoires were generated with immunoSEQ multiplex PCR, while TCRdb's copy carries only in-frame clones and drops some. The table shows 100,000 to 150,000 clones, with more than 75% occurring only once. The sample comprised blood. These receptor sequences come from a man aged 18 to 35 in good health. CDR3s include the opening cysteine and the closing phenylalanine or tryptophan. D genes are given only for firm matches. Clone size is given for some rows only: seen once, a few or many times, or a class if the clone is expanded.

d_gene: NA
abundance: NA
v_gene: TRBV5-1
j_gene: TRBJ1-5
CDR3nt: TGCGCCAGCAGCTTGGGAGACGGAAGCAATCAGCCCCAGCATTTT
CDR3aa: CASSLGDGSNQPQHF

d_gene: NA
abundance: NA
v_gene: TRBV21-1
j_gene: TRBJ1-3
CDR3nt: TGTGCCAGCAGCAGCCGGGACAGGGGCTCTGGAAACACCATATATTTT
CDR3aa: CASSSRDRGSGNTIYF

d_gene: NA
abundance: NA
v_gene: TRBV6-5
j_gene: TRBJ1-4
CDR3nt: TGTGCCAGCAGTTACTCGAGTCAACAGTATGAAAAACTGTTTTTT
CDR3aa: CASSYSSQQYEKLFF

d_gene: TRBD1
abundance: NA
v_gene: TRBV5-4
j_gene: TRBJ1-2
CDR3nt: TGTGCCAGCAGCTCCCCCCTGGACAGGACATATGGCTACACCTTC
CDR3aa: CASSSPLDRTYGYTF

d_gene: NA
abundance: once
v_gene: TRBV5-1
j_gene: TRBJ1-1
CDR3nt: TGCGCCAGCAGCTTGGTCGGGGGCGCTCAAACTGAAGCTTTCTTT
CDR3aa: CASSLVGGAQTEAFF

d_gene: NA
abundance: NA
v_gene: TRBV19
j_gene: TRBJ2-7
CDR3nt: TGTGCCAGCAGGCGCACAGGGAGGAACGAGCAGTACTTC
CDR3aa: CASRRTGRNEQYF

d_gene: NA
abundance: NA
v_gene: TRBV9
j_gene: TRBJ2-5
CDR3nt: TGTGCCAGCAGCGTGTCAGACCAAGAGACCCAGTACTTC
CDR3aa: CASSVSDQETQYF

d_gene: TRBD2
abundance: NA
v_gene: TRBV5-4
j_gene: TRBJ2-7
CDR3nt: TGTGCCAGCAGCTATGGGACTAGCGGATCCTACGAGCAGTACTTC
CDR3aa: CASSYGTSGSYEQYF

d_gene: NA
abundance: NA
v_gene: TRBV6-5
j_gene: TRBJ1-1
CDR3nt: TGTGCCAGCATCCACTCGGGGGGGTTGGGAGCTTTCTTT
CDR3aa: CASIHSGGLGAFF

d_gene: TRBD1
abundance: once
v_gene: TRBV5-1
j_gene: TRBJ2-7
CDR3nt: TGCGCCAGCAGCTTGGAGGGGACAGGGGCCCTCTACGAGCAGTACTTC
CDR3aa: CASSLEGTGALYEQYF

d_gene: TRBD1
abundance: once
v_gene: TRBV11-2
j_gene: TRBJ1-1
CDR3nt: TGTGCCAGCAGCATTCGCCCCGGACAGGGGAACACTGAAGCTTTCTTT
CDR3aa: CASSIRPGQGNTEAFF

d_gene: NA
abundance: NA
v_gene: TRBV27
j_gene: TRBJ2-7
CDR3nt: TGTGCCAGCGGGACAAACTACGAGCAGTACTTC
CDR3aa: CASGTNYEQYF

d_gene: NA
abundance: NA
v_gene: TRBV9
j_gene: TRBJ1-2
CDR3nt: TGTGCCAGCAGCCCCTCGGCGCAGGGGGGCTACACCTTC
CDR3aa: CASSPSAQGGYTF

d_gene: NA
abundance: NA
v_gene: TRBV7-2
j_gene: TRBJ2-6
CDR3nt: TGTGCCAGCAGCTTCGAGAGCTCTGGGGCCAACGTCCTGACTTTC
CDR3aa: CASSFESSGANVLTF

d_gene: TRBD1
abundance: NA
v_gene: TRBV19
j_gene: TRBJ1-5
CDR3nt: TGTGCCAGTAAGACAGGGACTGTAAATCAGCCCCAGCATTTT
CDR3aa: CASKTGTVNQPQHF

d_gene: TRBD1
abundance: NA
v_gene: TRBV5-1
j_gene: TRBJ2-4
CDR3nt: TGCGCCAGCAGCTTGGGGGAACGACAGGGAAACATTCAGTACTTC
CDR3aa: CASSLGERQGNIQYF

d_gene: NA
abundance: NA
v_gene: TRBV12-3/TRBV12-4
j_gene: TRBJ1-1
CDR3nt: TGTGCCAGCAGTCCCCGCGGGCTTCAAGCTTTCTTT
CDR3aa: CASSPRGLQAFF